This entry lists 28 T cell receptor beta chains sequenced from one sample in a study of untreated major depressive disorder. Produced via immunoSEQ multiplex PCR; TCRdb's table is partial and in-frame only. The data contain tens of thousands of clones, under 90% of them singletons. Sample: CD4+ T cells from PBMCs. These receptors all come from a woman aged 35 to 49 in good health.

This chain uses TRBV11-2 with TRBJ2-7; no reliable D call. The V and J ends lost 5 bases and 2 bases respectively, with 10 bases between them. The length of the CDR3 is 13 residues. Per the germline V gene, CDR1 is SGHAT and CDR2 is FQNNGV. CDR3 coding DNA: TGTGCCAGCAGCCCTGACCGGGCCTACGAGCAGTACTTC. It is translated as CASSPDRAYEQYF.

This chain joins TRBV2 and TRBJ2-1; no clear D. Trimming left V 1 base short and J 3 bases short, with 10 bases between. The length of the CDR3 is 15 residues. Germline assignment: CDR1 SNHLY and CDR2 FYNNEI. This CDR3 is CASSEGRLSYNEQFF. The CDR3 DNA reads as TGTGCCAGCAGTGAAGGGCGCTTAAGCTACAATGAGCAGTTCTTC. Full variable domain (outside the CDR3, taken from reference TRBV2 and TRBJ2-1): EPEVTQTPSHQVTQMGQEVILRCVPISNHLYFYWYRQILGQKVEFLVSFYNNEISEKSEIFDDQFSVERPDGSNFTLKIRSTKLEDSAMYFCASSEGRLSYNEQFFGPGTRLTVL.

A remark on this clone: An end of the junction does not agree with germline; a read error may underlie this. The chain is built from TRBV7-7 and TRBJ2-3; 8 positions agree with TRBD2. The CDR3 loop spans 16 amino acids. CDR1 SSHAT and CDR2 FNYEAQ come from the germline V gene (reference sequence). CDR3 amino acids: CASSPGRGALTDTQYF. CDR3 in DNA: TGTGCTAGCAGCCCCGGGAGGGGCGCCCTCACAGATACGCAGTATTTT.

V and J are TRBV9 and TRBJ2-2; D remains unclear. Per the germline V gene, CDR1 is SGDLS and CDR2 is YYNGEE. CDR3 size: 14 residues. The V and J ends lost 0 bases and 4 bases respectively, with 7 bases between them. This CDR3 reads CASSVGSGTGELFF. The CDR3 DNA reads as TGTGCCAGCAGCGTAGGGTCAGGCACCGGGGAGCTGTTTTTT.

The rearrangement joins TRBV5-4 to TRBJ2-5; D possibly matches TRBD1 or TRBD2 (6 bases each). Germline CDR1 is SGHNT and CDR2 is YYREEE (reference sequence). The CDR3 contains 17 residues. V was clipped by 4 bases and J by 5 bases, with 24 bases between them. The CDR3 nucleotides read TGTGCCAGCAGCGGACAGTCGGGGACCCCCGGGGGCGAGACCCAGTACTTC. It translates to CASSGQSGTPGGETQYF. The entire variable domain, with the rest obtained from reference TRBV5-4 and TRBJ2-5, is as follows: ETGVTQSPTHLIKTRGQQVTLRCSSQSGHNTVSWYQQALGQGPQFIFQYYREEENGRGNFPPRFSGLQFPNYSSELNVNALELDDSALYLCASSGQSGTPGGETQYFGPGTRLLVL.

V is TRBV19 and J is TRBJ2-6; possibly TRBD1 for D (5 bases). Trimming shortened V by 3 bases and J by 0 bases, and 9 bases separated the two germline ends. Germline V CDR1 and CDR2: LNHDA, SQIVND (reference sequence). The CDR3 consists of 16 residues. The CDR3 DNA sequence: TGTGCCAGTAGTATGGCTACAGGCTCTGGGGCCAACGTCCTGACTTTC. This sequence encodes CASSMATGSGANVLTF.

This rearrangement joins TRBV28 to TRBJ1-2; D unresolved. The V end lost 5 bases, the J end lost 8 bases, and 15 bases lay between the germline ends. CDR3 length: 13 residues. Germline V CDR1 and CDR2: MDHEN, SYDVKM. CDR3 in DNA: TGTGCCAGCAGTCCCTTAGTCTTACGAGGCTACACCTTC. The encoded protein is CASSPLVLRGYTF.

J is TRBJ1-2 and V is TRBV7-2; D remains unclear. V dropped 6 bases and J dropped 4 bases, with 12 bases sitting between them. The CDR3 consists of 13 residues. CDR1 and CDR2 from the germline V gene are SGHTA and FQGNSA. The CDR3 DNA reads as TGTGCCAGCAGACGCGCGGACGGCTATGGCTACACCTTC. Its protein product is CASRRADGYGYTF.

In DNA, the CDR3 is TGTGCCAGCAGCTTGGGGGGCGGTCCGAACACCGGGGAGCTGTTTTTT. Its protein is CASSLGGGPNTGELFF. The gene calls are TRBV11-3 and TRBJ2-2; possibly TRBD1 or TRBD2 for D (6 bases each). V lost 3 bases and J lost 0, with 11 bases in between. The CDR3 has 16 residues. Germline loops: CDR1 SGHNT, CDR2 YENEEA. Using reference TRBV11-3 and TRBJ2-2 for the parts outside the CDR3, the full variable domain is EAGVVQSPRYKIIEKKQPVAFWCNPISGHNTLYWYLQNLGQGPELLIRYENEEAVDDSQLPKDRFSAERLKGVDSTLKIQPAELGDSAVYLCASSLGGGPNTGELFFGEGSRLTVL.

This clone was found a few times. This chain connects TRBV11-2 to TRBJ1-2, with 7 bases identical to TRBD1. Germline CDR1 and CDR2: SGHAT and FQNNGV. There are 11 residues in the CDR3. Unmatched junction bases numbered 3, after V lost 5 bases and J lost 9 bases. CDR3 sequence: CASSPGQRYTF. In DNA, the CDR3 is TGTGCCAGCAGCCCGGGACAGCGCTACACCTTC.

This chain connects TRBV7-2 to TRBJ1-5; the D is unclear. This CDR3 region has 18 residues. Per germline, CDR1 SGHTA and CDR2 FQGNSA. V lost 1 base, J lost 0 bases, and 16 bases lay in between. CDR3 residues: CASSLVIAPSYSNQPQHF. DNA of the CDR3: TGTGCCAGCAGCTTAGTAATCGCCCCGTCCTATAGCAATCAGCCCCAGCATTTT.

CDR3 in amino acids: CASSQAGNYEQYF. The CDR3, as DNA: TGTGCCAGCAGCCAGGCGGGCAACTACGAGCAGTACTTC. The V call is TRBV4-2, the J call TRBJ2-7; possible D gene TRBD2, 5 bases. The CDR3 runs to 13 residues. Germline V gene lookup returns CDR1 LGHNA and CDR2 YNFKEQ. The V end lost 3 bases, the J end lost 3 bases, and 9 bases lay between the germline ends.

V and J are TRBV7-9 and TRBJ2-7; 13 bases align to TRBD2. The CDR3 runs to 15 residues. The junction had 4 bases not matched to a gene; V was cut back by 2 bases and J by 6 bases. Germline V CDR1 and CDR2: SEHNR, FQNEAQ (reference sequence). CDR3 residues: CASSLRTSGRIEQYF. DNA for the CDR3: TGTGCCAGCAGCTTACGGACTAGCGGGAGAATCGAGCAGTACTTC. The complete variable domain, with remaining parts taken from reference TRBV7-9 and TRBJ2-7, reads DTGVSQNPRHKITKRGQNVTFRCDPISEHNRLYWYRQTLGQGPEFLTYFQNEAQLEKSRLLSDRFSAERPKGSFSTLEIQRTEQGDSAMYLCASSLRTSGRIEQYFGPGTRLTVT.

The chain carries TRBV19 and TRBJ2-2; no reliable D call. Trimming stripped 7 bases from V and 1 base from J, with 4 bases between. Germline V gene data show CDR1 as LNHDA and CDR2 as SQIVND (reference sequence). The CDR3 is 12 residues long. The CDR3 bases are TGTGCCAGTAATTGGAACACCGGGGAGCTGTTTTTT. Protein sequence: CASNWNTGELFF. Combining the CDR3 with reference TRBV19 and TRBJ2-2 gives the whole variable domain DGGITQSPKYLFRKEGQNVTLSCEQNLNHDAMYWYRQDPGQGLRLIYYSQIVNDFQKGDIAEGYSVSREKKESFPLTVTSAQKNPTAFYLCASNWNTGELFFGEGSRLTVL.

This chain joins TRBV5-4 and TRBJ2-3, with TRBD2 identical over 9 bases. J lost 7 bases, V lost 0 bases, and 9 bases had no gene match. The CDR3 sequence is 16 residues long. Germline values: CDR1 SGHNT, CDR2 YYREEE (reference sequence). The CDR3 coding sequence is TGTGCCAGCAGCTTGGCGGATAGCGGGGGCATAAATACGCAGTATTTT. Protein: CASSLADSGGINTQYF.

This clone was seen just once. The chain employs TRBV29-1 and TRBJ2-5, with a weak D call TRBD1 (5 bases). Trimming shortened V by 4 bases and J by 4 bases, and 16 bases separated the two germline ends. Germline CDR1 SQVTM, CDR2 ANQGSEA. The CDR3 is made up of 14 amino acids. The CDR3 nucleotides are TGCAGCGTTGCCCAGGGTACTGGCAGAGAGACCCAGTACTTC. Its protein product is CSVAQGTGRETQYF.

The chain uses TRBV19 and TRBJ2-1; 13 bases are a match to TRBD2. This CDR3 has 15 amino acids. V lost 7 bases to trimming and J lost 7 bases; unmatched junction nucleotides: 7. The germline V gene encodes CDR1 LNHDA and CDR2 SQIVND (reference sequence). The CDR3 DNA reads as TGTGCCAGTAACGACCCGGGACTAGCGGGGAATGAGCAGTTCTTC. It codes for CASNDPGLAGNEQFF.

The chain combines TRBV5-1 with TRBJ2-7; 9 bases are shared with TRBD2. CDR3 size: 15 residues. J was trimmed by 9 bases and V by 0 bases; bases with no gene match: 10. Per the germline V gene, CDR1 is SGHRS and CDR2 is YFSETQ. CDR3 protein: CASSLELAGDLGQYF. The CDR3 region has the DNA TGCGCCAGCAGCTTGGAATTAGCGGGAGATCTCGGGCAGTACTTC.

The chain is built from TRBV29-1 and TRBJ2-2; D gene unclear. Germline V lookup: CDR1 SQVTM, CDR2 ANQGSEA. The V and J ends lost 0 bases and 5 bases respectively, with 7 bases between them. The CDR3 runs 13 residues. The CDR3 sequence: CSVEDEATGELFF. CDR3 DNA: TGCAGCGTTGAAGACGAGGCGACCGGGGAGCTGTTTTTT.

The V call is TRBV9, the J call TRBJ1-4, with D maybe TRBD1 (5 bases). The CDR3 has 14 residues. Germline V gene data show CDR1 as SGDLS and CDR2 as YYNGEE. V lost 1 base to trimming and J lost 7 bases, with 11 bases between them. CDR3 sequence reads: CASSVSGTGEKLFF. CDR3 in DNA: TGTGCCAGCAGCGTATCAGGGACGGGTGAAAAACTGTTTTTT.

The gene calls are TRBV5-6 and TRBJ1-2, with TRBD1 matching over 9 bases. Germline assignment: CDR1 SGHDT and CDR2 YYEEEE. Unmatched junction bases numbered 24, after V lost 4 bases and J lost 8 bases. CDR3 size: 19 residues. In DNA form, the CDR3 reads TGTGCCAGCAGCGAGGGAACAGTCCCGGGACAGGGAAGTAGCGACGGCTACACCTTC. Translated, it gives CASSEGTVPGQGSSDGYTF.

This chain joins TRBV15 and TRBJ2-3; D may be TRBD2 (6 bases). CDR3 size: 14 residues. In germline, CDR1 is LNHNV, CDR2 YYDKDF (reference sequence). The V and J ends lost 0 bases and 8 bases respectively, with 12 bases between them. CDR3 in amino acids: CATSRDPKEGTQYF. The CDR3 DNA is TGTGCCACCAGCAGAGATCCCAAGGAGGGTACGCAGTATTTT.

The chain combines TRBV6-5 with TRBJ2-3; D possibly uses TRBD1 or TRBD2 (5 bases each). Germline CDR1 reads MNHEY; CDR2 reads SVGAGI. Trimming took 9 bases from V and 0 from J, leaving 13 bases between them. This CDR3 region has 14 residues. CDR3 amino acids: CASSWGGSTDTQYF. CDR3 coding DNA: TGTGCCAGTTCCTGGGGCGGGAGCACAGATACGCAGTATTTT.

The gene calls are TRBV18 and TRBJ1-1; D is uncertain. V was cut by 3 bases and J by 2 bases, with 7 bases left in between. The germline V gene has CDR1 KGHSH and CDR2 LQKENI. CDR3 length equals 13 residues. CDR3 in DNA: TGTGCCAGCTCACCGGCCGATAACACTGAAGCTTTCTTT. It encodes CASSPADNTEAFF.

The rearrangement joins TRBV2 to TRBJ2-7; TRBD1 might be the D (5 bases). The CDR3 runs 13 residues. Trimming pared 4 bases from V and 6 bases from J, leaving 13 bases between. From germline, CDR1 is SNHLY and CDR2 FYNNEI. In DNA form, the CDR3 reads TGTGCCAGCAGTGGGGGCTTAGAGACCGAGCAGTACTTC. Protein sequence: CASSGGLETEQYF.

This clone appeared once. The rearrangement links TRBV30 to TRBJ1-2; 7 bases line up with TRBD1. The CDR3 has 15 amino acids. Germline loops: CDR1 GTSNPN, CDR2 SVGIG (reference sequence). The J segment lost 1 base and the V segment lost 5 bases, leaving 10 bases of the junction unmatched. CDR3 sequence reads: CAWETGKYFNYGYTF. The CDR3 DNA follows: TGTGCCTGGGAGACAGGGAAGTACTTTAACTATGGCTACACCTTC. Full variable domain (rest looked up from reference TRBV30 and TRBJ1-2): SQTIHQWPATLVQPVGSPLSLECTVEGTSNPNLYWYRQAAGRGLQLLFYSVGIGQISSEVPQNLSASRPQDRQFILSSKKLLLSDSGFYLCAWETGKYFNYGYTFGSGTRLTVV.

This chain links TRBV6-1 with TRBJ2-1; TRBD1 matches 7 bases. The CDR3 extends over 17 amino acids. Germline assignment: CDR1 MNHNS and CDR2 SASEGT. Trimming cost V 2 bases and J 5 bases; bases outside gene matches: 12. Here the CDR3 DNA reads TGTGCCAGCAGTGAATACAGGGGCCTAGCTTCTAACAATGAGCAGTTCTTC. It encodes CASSEYRGLASNNEQFF.

V usage is TRBV30 and J usage is TRBJ2-7, with D hard to call. Trimming took 0 bases from V and 4 from J, leaving 7 bases between them. The germline gives CDR1 GTSNPN, CDR2 SVGIG (reference sequence). CDR3 size: 12 residues. Written as DNA, the CDR3 is TGTGCCTGGAGTGTAGAAAGGTACGAGCAGTACTTC. It encodes CAWSVERYEQYF. The variable domain in full, completed from reference TRBV30 and TRBJ2-7, reads SQTIHQWPATLVQPVGSPLSLECTVEGTSNPNLYWYRQAAGRGLQLLFYSVGIGQISSEVPQNLSASRPQDRQFILSSKKLLLSDSGFYLCAWSVERYEQYFGPGTRLTVT.